The 9 T cell receptor beta chains below all came from one sample that was sequenced in a study of Graves' ophthalmopathy and Graves' hyperthyroidism. Amplified TCR beta CDR3 regions were obtained using RNA transcripts as template. First-round RT-PCR relied on HTBI primers, and a second-round multiplex PCR came next. A single record per CDR3 protein comes from TCRdb applying MiXCR to the multiplex PCR reads. The sample contains about half a million distinct CDR3 sequences, around 15% of which appear only once. Material: blood. Source of these receptors: a woman younger than 45 with Graves' ophthalmopathy.

This clonotype has at least ten counts. The junction does not match germline at one end; this may be a read error. The J gene is TRBJ2-4, the V gene TRBV14; possible D gene TRBD1, 6 bases. CDR1 is SGHDN, CDR2 FVKESK, per germline. The CDR3 is 14 residues long. CDR3 sequence reads: CASSQKRGIGIKYF. In DNA form, the CDR3 reads TGTGCCAGCAGCCAAAAGAGGGGGATAGGCATTAAGTACTTC.

This clonotype appeared many times. This chain links TRBV29-1 with TRBJ1-5; 10 bases agree with TRBD1. The length of the CDR3 is 13 residues. Looked up from germline, CDR1 is SQVTM and CDR2 is ANQGSEA. J was trimmed by 7 bases and V by 6 bases; bases with no gene match: 6. The DNA of the CDR3 is TGCAGCGTGTCCGGGACAGGGGAACAGCCCCAGCATTTT. Translated, it gives CSVSGTGEQPQHF.

This clonotype was counted many times. The CDR3 sequence: CASGPTTWTDTEAFF. The CDR3 coding sequence is TGTGCTAGTGGTCCGACGACCTGGACGGACACTGAAGCTTTCTTT. This chain joins TRBV12-5 and TRBJ1-1; no definite D call. Trimming took off 5 bases at V and 3 bases at J, with 16 bases between the two ends. Germline CDR1 and CDR2: LGHNT and FRNRAP. The CDR3 runs to 15 residues.

This clonotype has ten or more counts. The chain couples TRBV6-5 to TRBJ1-6; 7 bases fit TRBD1. This CDR3 is 14 amino acids long. Trimming removed 4 bases from V and 9 bases from J; junction bases left unmatched: 6. The germline CDR1 and CDR2 sequences are MNHEY and SVGAGI. Here the CDR3 reads CASSSGTVASPLHF. The CDR3 region has the DNA TGTGCCAGCAGTTCCGGGACAGTGGCTTCACCCCTCCACTTT.

The sample holds many counts of this clonotype. The chain links TRBV20-1 to TRBJ2-7, with 11 bases lining up with TRBD1. The CDR3 runs 16 residues. The ends lost 5 bases at V and 0 bases at J; junction bases unmatched: 9. Germline assignment: CDR1 DFQATT and CDR2 SNEGSKA (reference sequence). The CDR3 sequence is CSARPSGTGGSYEQYF. The CDR3 DNA follows: TGCAGTGCTCGTCCCTCCGGGACAGGGGGCTCCTACGAGCAGTACTTC.

This clonotype showed up many times. The gene calls are TRBV5-6 and TRBJ2-7; D is perhaps TRBD2 (5 bases). The CDR3 contains 14 residues. The germline CDR1 and CDR2 sequences are SGHDT and YYEEEE. The V end was cut by 7 bases, the J end by 2 bases, with 16 bases between. The DNA of the CDR3 is TGTGCCAGCGGGCGTGTGGGGAGTACCTACGAGCAGTACTTC. It translates to CASGRVGSTYEQYF.

The chain couples TRBV19 to TRBJ1-1, with 10 bases lining up with TRBD1. The ends lost 6 bases at V and 2 bases at J; junction bases unmatched: 9. The CDR3 covers 16 residues. From germline, CDR1 is LNHDA and CDR2 SQIVND (reference sequence). For the CDR3, the DNA is TGTGCCAGTAGCCGTCCCGGGACAGGGGTAAACACTGAAGCTTTCTTT. Its translation: CASSRPGTGVNTEAFF.

This clonotype occurred many times. The chain recombines TRBV10-3 with TRBJ1-2; 12 positions agree with TRBD1. The CDR3 is 16 residues long. With 6 bases clipped from V and 2 bases from J, the junction kept 7 bases outside the gene matches. Germline CDR1 is ENHRY and CDR2 is SYGVKD. CDR3 in DNA: TGTGCCATCAGCCCGGGACAGGGGGCGTCGAACTATGGCTACACCTTC. Encoded protein: CAISPGQGASNYGYTF.

The chain uses TRBV19 and TRBJ1-6, with 7 nucleotides matching TRBD1. Germline V lookup: CDR1 LNHDA, CDR2 SQIVND (reference sequence). This CDR3 is built from 15 residues. V shed 10 bases and J 7 bases; nucleotides not matched to a gene: 13. CDR3 nucleotide sequence: TGTGCCACTGGGCAGCTGACAGGGATGAATTCACCCCTCCACTTT. Amino acids: CATGQLTGMNSPLHF.